Presented here are 18 T cell receptor beta chains from one specimen sequenced in a study of cytomegalovirus exposure and HLA in healthy donors. The PCR had 60 Vbeta and 13 Jbeta primers. The protocol was immunoSEQ multiplex PCR, while the TCRdb copy is restricted to in-frame clones and leaves out a portion. Here the sample spans 100,000 or so clones, around 75% being singletons. The sample consisted of PBMCs. These receptors all come from a man between 50 and 59 years old in good health and CMV-seronegative.

V gene TRBV7-2 combines with J gene TRBJ2-2; D is uncertain. With 3 bases removed from V and 9 bases from J, the gap between germline ends came to 11 bases. The V gene's germline CDR1 is SGHTA and CDR2 FQGNSA. The CDR3 sequence is 13 residues long. The CDR3 DNA follows: TGTGCCAGCAGCTTTATGCAGATCCGGGAGCTGTTTTTT. Its translation: CASSFMQIRELFF.

CDR3 coding DNA: TGTGCCAGCAGCACAATCCACAGGGGAGCCTACGAGCAGTACTTC. This translates into CASSTIHRGAYEQYF. The V gene is TRBV27, the J gene TRBJ2-7; 7 bases align to TRBD1. CDR3 length: 15 residues. Germline values: CDR1 MNHEY, CDR2 SMNVEV (reference sequence). V lost 6 bases to trimming and J lost 2 bases; unmatched junction nucleotides: 10.

The V call is TRBV7-9, the J call TRBJ2-1; TRBD2 agrees at 13 bases. Losses at the gene ends were 5 bases for V and 9 bases for J; bases not matched to a gene: 10. Germline CDR1 SEHNR, CDR2 FQNEAQ (reference sequence). The CDR3 contains 16 residues. This CDR3 is CASSATLAGGLGEQFF. Written as DNA, the CDR3 is TGTGCCAGCAGCGCCACACTAGCGGGGGGGCTTGGTGAGCAGTTCTTC.

The chain carries TRBV11-2 and TRBJ1-1; 10 nucleotides line up with TRBD1. J was trimmed by 5 bases and V by 5 bases; bases with no gene match: 8. The CDR3 contains 15 residues. Germline CDR1 reads SGHAT; CDR2 reads FQNNGV. For the CDR3, the DNA is TGTGCCAGCAGCCTATTGACAGGGGGCGAAACTGAAGCTTTCTTT. Protein product: CASSLLTGGETEAFF.

V gene TRBV27 combines with J gene TRBJ1-5; D is unresolved. The germline gives CDR1 MNHEY, CDR2 SMNVEV (reference sequence). Trimming removed 3 bases from V and 9 bases from J, with 18 bases in between. The CDR3 is 15 residues long. DNA of the CDR3: TGTGCCAGCAGTTTGGGTCCCGCCACCGGGTGGCCCCAGCATTTT. Translated, it gives CASSLGPATGWPQHF.

This rearrangement joins TRBV5-1 to TRBJ2-5; tentative D call: TRBD2 (5 bases). The length of the CDR3 is 15 residues. Germline values: CDR1 SGHRS, CDR2 YFSETQ. Trimming left V 4 bases short and J 7 bases short, with 20 bases between. CDR3 residues: CASSPAPRAGGTQYF. For the CDR3, the DNA is TGCGCCAGCAGCCCGGCGCCAAGGGCCGGAGGGACCCAGTACTTC. Complete variable domain (other parts from reference TRBV5-1 and TRBJ2-5): KAGVTQTPRYLIKTRGQQVTLSCSPISGHRSVSWYQQTPGQGLQFLFEYFSETQRNKGNFPGRFSGRQFSNSRSEMNVSTLELGDSALYLCASSPAPRAGGTQYFGPGTRLLVL.

The V and J genes are TRBV5-1 and TRBJ2-1, with D tentatively TRBD2 (5 bases). The CDR3 covers 17 residues. Germline CDR1 reads SGHRS; CDR2 reads YFSETQ. The V end lost 0 bases, the J end lost 5 bases, and 18 bases lay between the germline ends. The CDR3 sequence is CASSLGLAFAGDNEQFF. CDR3 coding DNA: TGCGCCAGCAGCTTGGGTTTAGCGTTCGCTGGAGACAATGAGCAGTTCTTC.

This rearrangement joins TRBV30 to TRBJ1-5, with unresolved D. Deletions cut 1 base from V and 3 bases from J, with 7 bases between. CDR1 is GTSNPN, CDR2 SVGIG, per germline (reference sequence). The CDR3 is 13 residues long. CDR3 coding DNA: TGTGCCTGGAGTGGAGAGTTCAATCAGCCCCAGCATTTT. Protein product: CAWSGEFNQPQHF.

The chain combines TRBV5-1 with TRBJ2-1; D uncertain. The V gene's germline CDR1 is SGHRS and CDR2 YFSETQ. The germline V and J ends were trimmed by 0 bases and 9 bases, with 10 bases remaining between them. The CDR3 totals 13 residues. CDR3 in amino acids: CASSLGPTVEQFF. The CDR3 nucleotides read TGCGCCAGCAGCTTGGGCCCTACGGTTGAGCAGTTCTTC.

The chain recombines TRBV6-5 with TRBJ2-1; 9 bases agree with TRBD1. The CDR3 length is 14 residues. Trimming removed 5 bases from V and 7 bases from J; junction bases left unmatched: 6. CDR1 is MNHEY and CDR2 is SVGAGI in the germline V gene. CDR3 protein: CASSEGTGMNEQFF. The DNA for the CDR3 is TGTGCCAGCAGTGAAGGGACAGGGATGAATGAGCAGTTCTTC.

The rearrangement uses TRBV30 and TRBJ2-7; 11 bases are a match to TRBD2. This CDR3 region has 14 residues. Per germline, CDR1 GTSNPN and CDR2 SVGIG (reference sequence). Trimming removed 4 bases from V and 0 bases from J; junction bases left unmatched: 2. Here the CDR3 DNA reads TGTGCCTGGACCCTAGCGGGGGGCTCCTACGAGCAGTACTTC. Its translation: CAWTLAGGSYEQYF.

V usage is TRBV9 and J usage is TRBJ2-5, with 12 positions matching TRBD2. Germline trimming cut 0 bases from V and 5 bases from J; bases unmatched to any gene: 8. The germline CDR1 and CDR2 sequences are SGDLS and YYNGEE. The CDR3 is made up of 17 amino acids. The CDR3 loop reads CASSVGASGGALETQYF. The CDR3 DNA sequence: TGTGCCAGCAGCGTAGGTGCTAGCGGGGGGGCCCTGGAGACCCAGTACTTC.

The CDR3 reads CASSSTSGRVGNEQFF. The CDR3 DNA sequence: TGTGCCAGCAGCTCAACTAGCGGGAGGGTGGGGAATGAGCAGTTCTTC. J is TRBJ2-1 and V is TRBV7-9, with TRBD2 identical over 13 bases. CDR1 is SEHNR, CDR2 FQNEAQ, per germline (reference sequence). Germline trimming cut 4 bases from V and 7 bases from J; bases unmatched to any gene: 7. The CDR3 sequence is 16 residues long.

This clone has only one observation. This chain connects TRBV6-5 to TRBJ1-2; the D gene is possibly TRBD1 (5 bases). The ends were cut back, 4 bases at V and 7 bases at J, with 16 bases in the middle. Germline CDR1 and CDR2: MNHEY and SVGAGI. The CDR3 is 14 residues long. CDR3 DNA: TGTGCCAGCAGTTCCCAGACAGTCCACGGTGGCTACACCTTC. Protein product: CASSSQTVHGGYTF.

The genes are TRBV9 and TRBJ1-1, with D uncertain. CDR3 size: 14 residues. V was cut by 3 bases and J by 1 base, with 10 bases left in between. The germline V gene has CDR1 SGDLS and CDR2 YYNGEE. This CDR3 is CASSARPENTEAFF. In DNA, the CDR3 is TGTGCCAGCAGCGCCCGCCCAGAGAACACTGAAGCTTTCTTT.

V usage is TRBV9 and J usage is TRBJ2-5; a weak D match, TRBD1 (6 bases). Per the germline V gene, CDR1 is SGDLS and CDR2 is YYNGEE. The CDR3 is 15 amino acids. Between the trimmed V and J ends, which lost 0 bases and 2 bases, there was a span of 11 bases. CDR3 bases: TGTGCCAGCAGCGTAGGTGGCGGACAGCAAGAGACCCAGTACTTC. Translated, it gives CASSVGGGQQETQYF.

The chain combines TRBV6-1 with TRBJ2-3; 7 nucleotides agree with TRBD2. The CDR3 loop spans 13 amino acids. V dropped 7 bases and J dropped 6; count of bases not matched to a gene: 7. CDR1 is MNHNS, CDR2 SASEGT, per germline. CDR3 sequence (DNA): TGTGCCAGCATTGGGGGGGTTATTGATACGCAGTATTTT. Protein: CASIGGVIDTQYF.

The chain links TRBV2 to TRBJ1-3, with D possibly TRBD1 on 6 matching bases. The germline V gene encodes CDR1 SNHLY and CDR2 FYNNEI. The CDR3 covers 15 residues. V was cut by 6 bases and J by 4 bases, with 16 bases left in between. The CDR3 sequence is CASSPRGGGGNTIYF. For the CDR3, the DNA is TGTGCCAGCAGCCCTCGAGGGGGAGGGGGAAACACCATATATTTT.